This T cell receptor beta chain derives from a study of cytotoxic CD8 clonotypes in ibrutinib-treated CLL. Overall study results and limits: Before falling back toward baseline at progression, clonality had risen at the time of ibrutinib response. The study found public clonotypes uncommon, contracting or stable on treatment. Baseline clonality, higher than in age-matched healthy donors, tracked circulating CD8+ T-cell counts.

The length of the CDR3 is 14 residues. CDR1 is LNHDA, CDR2 SQIVND, per germline (reference sequence). V lost 6 bases, J lost 4 bases, and 8 bases stayed unmatched. This table comes from immunoSEQ multiplex PCR, and its TCRdb copy is limited to in-frame clones, with some not included. The sample includes 200,000 to 250,000 clones, about three quarters of them seen just once. On this clone: What it binds is unknown.

This receptor was taken from a human donor with chronic lymphocytic leukemia. The gene calls are TRBV19 and TRBJ1-1, with 7 bases lining up with TRBD1. The sample in question was PBMCs, obtained after 12 months of ibrutinib treatment. This CDR3 reads CASRLQGRGTEAFF. CDR3 coding DNA: TGTGCCAGTAGATTACAGGGGAGAGGCACTGAAGCTTTCTTT.